The TCR beta chain under discussion was sequenced for a study of human T cells and chemical hapten exposure. Study-wide background: TCR yield per sample varied, mainly due to pooled library volumes.

This clonotype was seen more than once but under ten times. As the library was built, unique molecular identifiers were attached to individual cDNA molecules. Methods used by the authors: From roughly 23,000 to 700,000 TCRs were found per sample, with a median of 95,638. TCRdb used MiXCR to reprocess the RACE reads, holding one entry per CDR3 protein. TCRdb, not the original authors, processed these V and J calls. The table includes 280,000 or so distinct CDR3 sequences, just under 8% detected once. This sample's time point: pre-sensitization, week 0. The sample's treatment: therapeutic diphenylcyclopropenone sensitization with weekly scalp DPC. This CDR3 contains 16 residues. Trimming stripped 3 bases from V and 3 bases from J, with 17 bases between. From germline, CDR1 is SNHLY and CDR2 FYNNEI.

This TCR came from a man between 18 and 29 years old with alopecia areata. Some clones in this sample may be carry-over from other donors' samples. The chain recombines TRBV2 with TRBJ2-5, with a tentative D call TRBD2 (5 bases). The input for sequencing was whole blood, taken in connection with sensitization to the hapten diphenylcyclopropenone (DPC). For the CDR3, the DNA is TGTGCCAGCAGTGAGCGGTTGTTGCGGGCAGAAGAGACCCAGTACTTC. It codes for CASSERLLRAEETQYF.